This T cell receptor beta chain came from a study of shared clonotypes between healthy human individuals. The trim removed 1 base at V and 9 bases at J, leaving 17 bases unmatched. CDR1 and CDR2 (germline): SGHAT, FQDESV (reference sequence). The CDR3 is 17 amino acids. The table came from immunoSEQ multiplex PCR; TCRdb's copy has only in-frame clones and leaves some out. The sample holds over a million clones; roughly 96% are singletons and the top ten take approximately 1.1%. Sequencing was carried out using naive CD4+ T cells sorted from blood. Stated subset: CD45RA+ positively selected. The rearrangement uses TRBV11-1 and TRBJ2-7, with 8 bases aligning to TRBD2. This sequence originates from a man aged 25-40 years in good health. The CDR3 reads CASSLGLRGLAGKGQYF. The CDR3 DNA sequence: TGTGCCAGCAGCTTAGGGTTGCGGGGGTTAGCGGGAAAGGGGCAGTACTTC. The full variable domain, with the rest looked up from reference TRBV11-1 and TRBJ2-7, is EAEVAQSPRYKITEKSQAVAFWCDPISGHATLYWYRQILGQGPELLVQFQDESVVDDSQLPKDRFSAERLKGVDSTLKIQPAELGDSAMYLCASSLGLRGLAGKGQYFGPGTRLTVT.